This T cell receptor (beta chain) was documented in a study of blood T cells in healthy people across ages. This CDR3 contains 13 residues. V lost 3 bases to trimming and J lost 4 bases, with 9 bases between them. Germline V lookup: CDR1 MNHNY, CDR2 SVGAGI (reference sequence). There are a few counts of this clonotype. Through a sample-barcoded 5' primer and a J-beta primer mix, a second PCR was run for roughly 6 to 12 cycles. One entry per CDR3 protein, called by TCRdb with MiXCR from the 5' RACE reads. The table records 1.4 million to 1.5 million distinct CDR3 sequences, 40% to 50% of them present only once.

Sequencing was carried out using blood. The sequence came from a woman aged 18 to 35 in good health. This chain uses TRBV6-6 with TRBJ1-2, with D tentatively TRBD1 (5 bases). The CDR3 DNA follows: TGTGCCAGCAGTTATGGGGGGGTCTATGGCTACACCTTC. It codes for CASSYGGVYGYTF.